These 20 T cell receptor beta chains were sequenced from one sample in a study of blood T cell repertoires in COVID-19. Libraries were prepared by immunoSEQ multiplex PCR; TCRdb keeps only in-frame clonotypes and omits some of them. The table records 120,000 to 150,000 clones, 88% of them present only once. What was sequenced was peripheral blood. These receptor sequences come from a woman aged 60 to 75 with acute or convalescent COVID-19.

CDR3 sequence reads: CASSLVGGNEQFF. CDR3 nucleotide sequence: TGTGCCAGCAGCTTAGTGGGGGGCAATGAGCAGTTCTTC. The chain combines TRBV7-2 with TRBJ2-1, with D possibly being TRBD2 (6 bases). Trimming cost V 1 base and J 6 bases, with 7 bases left between them. Looked up from germline, CDR1 is SGHTA and CDR2 is FQGNSA. CDR3 length equals 13 residues.

The CDR3 nucleotides are TGTGCCAGCAAGGAGAGAAACCAAGAGACCCAGTACTTC. Translated: CASKERNQETQYF. The gene calls are TRBV7-9 and TRBJ2-5; no clear D gene. V was clipped by 7 bases and J by 0 bases, with 9 bases between them. This CDR3 has 13 residues. Per the germline V gene, CDR1 is SEHNR and CDR2 is FQNEAQ (reference sequence).

A few counts support this clone. In the same sample, other DNA sequences code for this CDR3. The chain links TRBV12-3 or TRBV12-4 to TRBJ1-5; no clear D. The CDR3 spans 12 residues. Trimming left V 3 bases short and J 7 bases short, with 7 bases between. The CDR3 DNA is TGTGCCAGCAGTTTGGGAGACCAGCCCCAGCATTTT. Its translation is CASSLGDQPQHF.

This chain links TRBV18 with TRBJ1-1; 8 bases are shared with TRBD1. CDR3 length: 15 residues. CDR1 KGHSH and CDR2 LQKENI come from the germline V gene. V shed 0 bases and J 2 bases; nucleotides not matched to a gene: 2. CDR3 coding DNA: TGTGCCAGCTCACCACCTCCAGGGGGCAACACTGAAGCTTTCTTT. This gives the protein CASSPPPGGNTEAFF. Using reference TRBV18 and TRBJ1-1 for the parts outside the CDR3, the full variable domain is NAGVMQNPRHLVRRRGQEARLRCSPMKGHSHVYWYRQLPEEGLKFMVYLQKENIIDESGMPKERFSAEFPKEGPSILRIQQVVRGDSAAYFCASSPPPGGNTEAFFGQGTRLTVV.

The chain is built from TRBV29-1 and TRBJ2-7; D gene uncertain. With 5 bases removed from V and 0 bases from J, the gap between germline ends came to 11 bases. The CDR3 is 13 residues long. Germline CDR1 SQVTM, CDR2 ANQGSEA. The CDR3 is CSVRALSSYEQYF. Written as DNA, the CDR3 is TGCAGCGTTCGCGCTTTAAGCTCCTACGAGCAGTACTTC.

The J gene is TRBJ2-2, the V gene TRBV4-2, with 9 bases fitting TRBD2. Germline-derived CDR1 and CDR2 are LGHNA and YNFKEQ. The V segment lost 1 base and the J segment 2 bases; nucleotides outside the gene matches: 11. The CDR3 sequence is 19 residues long. CDR3 sequence reads: CASSQGVASGDLNTGELFF. In DNA form, the CDR3 reads TGTGCCAGCAGCCAAGGGGTCGCTAGCGGGGATTTAAACACCGGGGAGCTGTTTTTT.

The chain uses TRBV6-2 or TRBV6-3 and TRBJ2-6; TRBD1 aligns across 9 bases. J gave up 4 bases and V 5 bases, and 9 bases lay outside the gene matches. This CDR3 has 17 residues. Germline loops: CDR1 MNHEY, CDR2 SVGEGT. The CDR3 nucleotides are TGTGCCAGCAGTAGCCGGGACAGGGATATGGGGGCCAACGTCCTGACTTTC. Translating gives CASSSRDRDMGANVLTF.

J is TRBJ2-1 and V is TRBV11-2; TRBD2 aligns across 11 bases. Germline V CDR1 and CDR2: SGHAT, FQNNGV. CDR3 length equals 15 residues. J gave up 9 bases and V 2 bases, and 6 bases lay outside the gene matches. This chain's CDR3 is CASSLTSGGLSEQFF. For the CDR3, the DNA is TGTGCCAGCAGCTTAACTAGCGGGGGACTAAGTGAGCAGTTCTTC.

As concerns this clone: Distinct nucleotide sequences in the sample also encode this CDR3. The V and J genes are TRBV30 and TRBJ1-3; no clear D gene. V was clipped by 0 bases and J by 4 bases, with 4 bases between them. Germline CDR1 and CDR2: GTSNPN and SVGIG (reference sequence). The CDR3 extends over 12 amino acids. The CDR3 loop reads CAWSVQGNTIYF. The CDR3 nucleotides read TGTGCCTGGAGTGTACAAGGAAACACCATATATTTT.

There are a few counts of this clone. J is TRBJ1-2 and V is TRBV5-1; TRBD1 is a possible D gene (5 bases). Trimming cost V 5 bases and J 8 bases, with 19 bases left between them. Germline CDR1 SGHRS, CDR2 YFSETQ. This CDR3 region has 14 residues. CDR3 in amino acids: CASRAGTAGGGYTF. DNA of the CDR3: TGCGCCAGCAGGGCTGGGACGGCCGGAGGGGGCTACACCTTC. Using reference TRBV5-1 and TRBJ1-2 for the parts outside the CDR3, the full variable domain is KAGVTQTPRYLIKTRGQQVTLSCSPISGHRSVSWYQQTPGQGLQFLFEYFSETQRNKGNFPGRFSGRQFSNSRSEMNVSTLELGDSALYLCASRAGTAGGGYTFGSGTRLTVV.

The V and J genes are TRBV3-1 (or the pseudogene TRBV3-2) and TRBJ1-4, with D maybe TRBD1 (5 bases). This CDR3 has 14 residues. Trimming pared 10 bases from V and 8 bases from J, leaving 20 bases between. Germline V gene data show CDR1 as LGHDT and CDR2 as YNNKEL (reference sequence). DNA of the CDR3: TGTGCCACCAGGGAGGGGAGGTTGGGCGAAAAACTGTTTTTT. It yields the protein CATREGRLGEKLFF.

The V gene is TRBV18, the J gene TRBJ1-2; TRBD1 matches at 7 bases. CDR1 is KGHSH and CDR2 is LQKENI in the germline V gene. Trimming removed 3 bases from V and 0 bases from J; junction bases left unmatched: 1. The length of the CDR3 is 14 residues. The CDR3 DNA follows: TGTGCCAGCTCACCGGGGACAGCTAACTATGGCTACACCTTC. Translation: CASSPGTANYGYTF.

V usage is TRBV10-3 and J usage is TRBJ1-1, with D possibly being TRBD1 (6 bases). In germline, CDR1 is ENHRY, CDR2 SYGVKD. CDR3 length: 16 residues. Trimming removed 9 bases at V and 0 bases at J, with 20 bases between. CDR3: CAMRADSQGMNTEAFF. The CDR3 nucleotides are TGTGCCATGAGGGCAGATTCACAGGGCATGAACACTGAAGCTTTCTTT.

This sequence joins TRBV6-5 and TRBJ1-2, with D possibly being TRBD1 (5 bases). Germline CDR1 is MNHEY and CDR2 is SVGAGI. The CDR3 is 13 residues long. V shed 8 bases and J shed 9 bases, with 19 bases lying between them. The CDR3 protein is CASGLEGRNRYTF. CDR3 in DNA: TGTGCCAGCGGTTTAGAGGGGAGGAATCGCTACACCTTC.

The chain employs TRBV7-3 and TRBJ2-3; D remains ambiguous. The V gene lost 2 bases and the J gene lost 2 bases, with 11 bases spanning the gap. This CDR3 has 15 amino acids. Germline CDR1 and CDR2: SGHTA and FQGTGA. CDR3: CASSLGGYFTDTQYF. The CDR3 DNA reads as TGTGCCAGCAGCTTAGGCGGATATTTCACAGATACGCAGTATTTT.

V gene TRBV7-9 combines with J gene TRBJ1-5, with 7 nucleotides matching TRBD1. Trimming cost V 7 bases and J 4 bases; bases outside gene matches: 7. This CDR3 contains 14 residues. CDR1 SEHNR and CDR2 FQNEAQ come from the germline V gene (reference sequence). Here the CDR3 reads CASTPGTANQPQHF. The CDR3 DNA sequence: TGTGCCAGCACTCCGGGGACAGCTAATCAGCCCCAGCATTTT.

The chain joins TRBV3-1 (or the pseudogene TRBV3-2) to TRBJ1-1; D not certain. CDR1 is LGHDT, CDR2 YNNKEL, per germline (reference sequence). The CDR3 loop spans 13 amino acids. V shed 6 bases and J shed 1 base, with 9 bases lying between them. CDR3 coding DNA: TGTGCCAGCAGTCGAGTGCCGAACACTGAAGCTTTCTTT. Translated, it gives CASSRVPNTEAFF.

V and J are TRBV6-6 and TRBJ2-5, with D perhaps TRBD2 (5 bases). The V gene's germline CDR1 is MNHNY and CDR2 SVGAGI (reference sequence). Trimming took 6 bases from V and 5 from J, leaving 16 bases between them. The CDR3 loop spans 14 amino acids. The CDR3 loop reads CASSQDGVDETQYF. CDR3 nucleotide sequence: TGTGCCAGCAGCCAGGACGGGGTGGATGAGACCCAGTACTTC.

V and J are TRBV18 and TRBJ1-3; 8 bases map to TRBD1. Per germline, CDR1 KGHSH and CDR2 LQKENI. V lost 6 bases, J lost 0 bases, and 7 bases stayed unmatched. CDR3 length: 16 residues. The CDR3: CASSQPGQDSGNTIYF. The CDR3 bases are TGTGCCAGCTCGCAACCGGGACAGGACTCTGGAAACACCATATATTTT.

The chain carries TRBV5-6 and TRBJ1-5; weak D call: TRBD1 (6 bases). Trimming shortened V by 3 bases and J by 1 base, and 20 bases separated the two germline ends. Germline lookup yields CDR1 SGHDT and CDR2 YYEEEE. The CDR3 sequence is 18 residues long. CDR3 residues: CASSWGGPRPSSNQPQHF. CDR3 DNA sequence: TGTGCCAGCAGCTGGGGGGGCCCCAGGCCCTCGAGCAATCAGCCCCAGCATTTT.